Below, 2 T cell receptor beta chains from the same sample are listed, as sequenced in a study of regulatory T cells in long-lasting Graves disease (dated by TCRdb to the early 2020s). Taken with the paper, the label for time point translates to: newly diagnosed GD, antithyroid drugs for less than 3 months. For both TCR sequencing and RNA sequencing, RNA was extracted from PBMCs using TRIzol. Library construction relied on multiplex PCR. This sample was sequenced with an Illumina HiSeq 4000. TCR beta libraries were built with iRepertoire HTBI primers and Arm-PCR amplification of CDR3 regions. TCRdb redid the processing of the public reads, applying fastp at Q25 and MiXCR, and retained in-frame beta chains. Identical CDR3 proteins give one entry, which carries the most common genes and DNA. A total of about 420,000 distinct CDR3 sequences appear in this sample, around 15% of them only once. The ten largest clones add up to about 25% of the sample.

These sequences were also reported in another study, on T cells in Graves' hyperthyroidism and ophthalmopathy.

Sequencing used peripheral blood mononuclear cells (PBMCs), obtained at new diagnosis, from a patient treated with antithyroid drugs. The receptors come from a woman aged 18-35 years with Graves disease. Donor details come from another sample of the same person, matched by shared clones.

The chain joins TRBV20-1 to TRBJ2-7; D unclear. CDR1 DFQATT and CDR2 SNEGSKA come from the germline V gene (reference sequence). The CDR3 has 12 residues. Trimming stripped 7 bases from V and 3 bases from J, with 13 bases between. In DNA form, the CDR3 reads TGCAGTGGAGGTAGGAACCTCTACGAGCAGTACTTC. Its protein is CSGGRNLYEQYF.

The V and J genes are TRBV30 and TRBJ2-1; 11 bases are a match to TRBD2. The J call may be incorrect, as the DNA end agrees better with TRBJ2-5. The germline V gene encodes CDR1 GTSNPN and CDR2 SVGIG (reference sequence). The CDR3 has 21 amino acids. The CDR3 DNA reads as TGTGCCTGGAGTGTCCCCCTCTCTAGCGGGAGGCAAACCCAGGGAGGAGAGACCCAGTACTTC. Protein product: CAWSVPLSSGRQTQGGETQYF.